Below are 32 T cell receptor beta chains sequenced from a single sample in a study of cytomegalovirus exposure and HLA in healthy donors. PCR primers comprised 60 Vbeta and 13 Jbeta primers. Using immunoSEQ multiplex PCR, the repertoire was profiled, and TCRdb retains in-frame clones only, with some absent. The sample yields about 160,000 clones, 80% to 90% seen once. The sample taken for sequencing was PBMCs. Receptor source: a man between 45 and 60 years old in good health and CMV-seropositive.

CDR3 region: CASSLVTGGWETQYF. The CDR3 DNA sequence: TGTGCCAGCAGCTTAGTAACGGGAGGATGGGAGACCCAGTACTTC. This sequence joins TRBV7-6 and TRBJ2-5, with 7 bases lining up with TRBD2. V gave up 1 base and J gave up 5 bases; unmatched junction bases: 7. Per germline, CDR1 SGHVS and CDR2 FNYEAQ. CDR3 length: 15 amino acids. Variable domain in full (rest from reference TRBV7-6 and TRBJ2-5): GAGVSQSPRYKVTKRGQDVALRCDPISGHVSLYWYRQALGQGPEFLTYFNYEAQQDKSGLPNDRFSAERPEGSISTLTIQRTEQRDSAMYRCASSLVTGGWETQYFGPGTRLLVL.

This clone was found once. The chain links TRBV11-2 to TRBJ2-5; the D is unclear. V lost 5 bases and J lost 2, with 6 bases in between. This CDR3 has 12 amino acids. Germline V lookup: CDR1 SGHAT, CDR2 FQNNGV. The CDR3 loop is CASSHYQETQYF. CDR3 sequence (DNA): TGTGCCAGCAGCCACTATCAAGAGACCCAGTACTTC.

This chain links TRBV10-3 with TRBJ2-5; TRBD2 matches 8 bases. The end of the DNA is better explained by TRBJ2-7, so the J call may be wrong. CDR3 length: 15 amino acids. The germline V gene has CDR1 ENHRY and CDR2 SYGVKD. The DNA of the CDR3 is TGTGCCATCAGTGAGTCGGTAGCGGGGCCCTACGAGCAGTACTTC. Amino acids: CAISESVAGPYEQYF.

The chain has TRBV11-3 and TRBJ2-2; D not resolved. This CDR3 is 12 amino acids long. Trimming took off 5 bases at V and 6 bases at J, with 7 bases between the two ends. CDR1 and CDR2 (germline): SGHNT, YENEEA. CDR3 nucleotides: TGTGCCAGCAGCGCAGAAGCCGGGGAGCTGTTTTTT. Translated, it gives CASSAEAGELFF.

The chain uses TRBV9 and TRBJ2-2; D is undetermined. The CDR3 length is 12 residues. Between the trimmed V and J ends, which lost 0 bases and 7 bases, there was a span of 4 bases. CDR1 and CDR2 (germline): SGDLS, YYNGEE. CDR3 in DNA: TGTGCCAGCAGCGTAGTAGACGGGGAGCTGTTTTTT. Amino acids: CASSVVDGELFF.

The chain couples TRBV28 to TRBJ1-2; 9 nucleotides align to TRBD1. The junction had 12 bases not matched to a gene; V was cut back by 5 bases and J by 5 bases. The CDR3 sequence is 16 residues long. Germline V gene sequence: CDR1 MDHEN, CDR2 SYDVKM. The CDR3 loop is CASSQQGAQMTYGYTF. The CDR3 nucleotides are TGTGCCAGCAGTCAACAGGGGGCCCAAATGACATATGGCTACACCTTC.

The DNA of the CDR3 is TGTGCCACCAAACAGGGGGCGCGTGAAAAACTGTTTTTT. Amino acids: CATKQGAREKLFF. The chain carries TRBV6-5 and TRBJ1-4; the match to TRBD1 covers 9 bases. V lost 10 bases and J lost 7; bases outside the gene matches: 7. The CDR3 has 13 residues. Germline lookup yields CDR1 MNHEY and CDR2 SVGAGI.

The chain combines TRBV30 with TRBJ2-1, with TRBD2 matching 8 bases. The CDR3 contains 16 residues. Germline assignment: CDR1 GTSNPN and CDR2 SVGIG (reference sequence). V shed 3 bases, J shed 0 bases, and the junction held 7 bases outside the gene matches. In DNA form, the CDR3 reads TGTGCCTGGAGACGAGGCGGGAGGTTCTCCTACAATGAGCAGTTCTTC. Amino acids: CAWRRGGRFSYNEQFF.

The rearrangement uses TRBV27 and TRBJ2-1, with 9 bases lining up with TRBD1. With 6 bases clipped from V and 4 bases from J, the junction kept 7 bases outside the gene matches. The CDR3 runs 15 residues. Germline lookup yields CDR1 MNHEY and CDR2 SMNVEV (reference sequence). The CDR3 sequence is CASRPQGANYNEQFF. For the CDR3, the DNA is TGTGCCAGCAGGCCACAGGGGGCGAATTACAATGAGCAGTTCTTC.

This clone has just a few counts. The CDR3 DNA is TGCGCCAGCAGCCAAGATCAGCGGGAGGCCCTGAGGGGCGATGAGCAGTTCTTC. It specifies CASSQDQREALRGDEQFF. V is TRBV4-1 and J is TRBJ2-1; 9 bases line up with TRBD2. The V segment lost 0 bases and the J segment 8 bases; nucleotides outside the gene matches: 14. Germline V gives CDR1 MGHRA, CDR2 YSYEKL. This CDR3 comprises 18 residues.

CDR3 region: CASSPTPGLNEQFF. CDR3 DNA sequence: TGTGCCAGCAGTCCCACCCCAGGCCTCAATGAGCAGTTCTTC. V and J are TRBV27 and TRBJ2-1; no definite D call. Germline V CDR1 and CDR2: MNHEY, SMNVEV (reference sequence). This CDR3 has 14 amino acids. Trimming left V 5 bases short and J 6 bases short, with 14 bases between.

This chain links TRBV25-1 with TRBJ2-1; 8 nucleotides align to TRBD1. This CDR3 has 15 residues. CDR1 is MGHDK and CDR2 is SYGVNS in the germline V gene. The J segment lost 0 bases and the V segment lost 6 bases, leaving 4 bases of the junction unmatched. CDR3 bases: TGTGCCAGCAGCTCAGGGGGCGGCTCCTACAATGAGCAGTTCTTC. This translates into CASSSGGGSYNEQFF.

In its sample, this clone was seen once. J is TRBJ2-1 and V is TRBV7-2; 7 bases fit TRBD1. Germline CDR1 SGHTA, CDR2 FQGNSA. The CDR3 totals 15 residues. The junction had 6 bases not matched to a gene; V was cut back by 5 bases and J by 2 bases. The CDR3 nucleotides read TGTGCCAGCAGCCCTCGACAGGGTCCCTACAATGAGCAGTTCTTC. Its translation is CASSPRQGPYNEQFF.

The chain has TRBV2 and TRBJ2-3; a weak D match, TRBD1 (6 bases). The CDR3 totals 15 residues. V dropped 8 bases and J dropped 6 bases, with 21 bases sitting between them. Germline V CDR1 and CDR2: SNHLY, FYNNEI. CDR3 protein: CASATDSRPSDTQYF. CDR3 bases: TGTGCCAGCGCTACGGACAGCCGGCCCAGCGATACGCAGTATTTT. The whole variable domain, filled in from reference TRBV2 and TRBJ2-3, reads EPEVTQTPSHQVTQMGQEVILRCVPISNHLYFYWYRQILGQKVEFLVSFYNNEISEKSEIFDDQFSVERPDGSNFTLKIRSTKLEDSAMYFCASATDSRPSDTQYFGPGTRLTVL.

Here the CDR3 reads CASSLLQGYEQYF. The CDR3, as DNA: TGTGCCAGCAGCTTACTACAGGGGTACGAGCAGTACTTC. The chain couples TRBV2 to TRBJ2-7; 7 positions agree with TRBD1. CDR1 SNHLY and CDR2 FYNNEI come from the germline V gene. The CDR3 covers 13 residues. V trimming: 6 bases; J trimming: 4 bases; junction bases outside the gene matches: 6.

The CDR3 spells CASSDSLAGQEQYF. The CDR3 coding sequence is TGTGCCAGCAGCGACTCACTAGCGGGCCAAGAGCAGTACTTC. The rearrangement links TRBV7-6 to TRBJ2-7, with 9 positions matching TRBD2. CDR3 size: 14 residues. Unmatched junction bases numbered 9, after V lost 5 bases and J lost 7 bases. Germline V gene sequence: CDR1 SGHVS, CDR2 FNYEAQ.

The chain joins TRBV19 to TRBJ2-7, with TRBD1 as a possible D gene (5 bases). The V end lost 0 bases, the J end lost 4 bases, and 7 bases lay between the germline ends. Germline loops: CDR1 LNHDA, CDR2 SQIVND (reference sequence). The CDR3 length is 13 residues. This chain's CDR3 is CASSIESGYEQYF. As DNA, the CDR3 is TGTGCCAGTAGTATAGAATCAGGGTACGAGCAGTACTTC.

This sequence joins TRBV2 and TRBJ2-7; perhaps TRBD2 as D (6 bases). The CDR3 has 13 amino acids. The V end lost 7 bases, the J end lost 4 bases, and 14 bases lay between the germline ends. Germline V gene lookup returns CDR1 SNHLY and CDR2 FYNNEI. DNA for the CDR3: TGTGCCAGCAAAAGACTAGTTCGTTACGAGCAGTACTTC. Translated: CASKRLVRYEQYF.

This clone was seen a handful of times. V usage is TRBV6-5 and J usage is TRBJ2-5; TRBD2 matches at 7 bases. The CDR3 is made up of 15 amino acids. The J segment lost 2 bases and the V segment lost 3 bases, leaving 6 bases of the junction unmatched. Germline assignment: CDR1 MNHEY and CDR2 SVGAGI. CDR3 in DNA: TGTGCCAGCAGTTATTTAACCGGGGGGCAAGAGACCCAGTACTTC. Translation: CASSYLTGGQETQYF.

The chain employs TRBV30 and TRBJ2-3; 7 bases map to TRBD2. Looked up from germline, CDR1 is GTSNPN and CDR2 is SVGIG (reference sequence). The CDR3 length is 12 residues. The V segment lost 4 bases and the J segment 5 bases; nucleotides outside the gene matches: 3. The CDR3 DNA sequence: TGTGCCTGGACTAGCGGCGGAGATACGCAGTATTTT. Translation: CAWTSGGDTQYF. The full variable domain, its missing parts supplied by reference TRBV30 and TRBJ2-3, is SQTIHQWPATLVQPVGSPLSLECTVEGTSNPNLYWYRQAAGRGLQLLFYSVGIGQISSEVPQNLSASRPQDRQFILSSKKLLLSDSGFYLCAWTSGGDTQYFGPGTRLTVL.

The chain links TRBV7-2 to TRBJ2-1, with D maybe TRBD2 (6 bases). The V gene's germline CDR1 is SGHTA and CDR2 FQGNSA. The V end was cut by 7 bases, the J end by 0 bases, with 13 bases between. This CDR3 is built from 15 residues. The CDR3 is CASTASAPSYNEQFF. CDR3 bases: TGTGCCAGCACCGCTAGCGCTCCCTCCTACAATGAGCAGTTCTTC.

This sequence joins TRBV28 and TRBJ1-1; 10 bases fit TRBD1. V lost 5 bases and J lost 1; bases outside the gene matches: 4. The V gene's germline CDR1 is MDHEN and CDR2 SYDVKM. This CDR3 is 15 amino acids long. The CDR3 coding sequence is TGTGCCAGCAGTGACAGGGGGCGAGGGAACACTGAAGCTTTCTTT. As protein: CASSDRGRGNTEAFF.

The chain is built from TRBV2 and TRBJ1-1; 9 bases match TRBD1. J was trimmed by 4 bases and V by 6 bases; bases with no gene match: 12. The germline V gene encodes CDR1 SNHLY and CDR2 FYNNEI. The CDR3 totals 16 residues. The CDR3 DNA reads TGTGCCAGCAGGAAGGGACAGGGAGATAGGGGCACTGAAGCTTTCTTT. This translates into CASRKGQGDRGTEAFF.

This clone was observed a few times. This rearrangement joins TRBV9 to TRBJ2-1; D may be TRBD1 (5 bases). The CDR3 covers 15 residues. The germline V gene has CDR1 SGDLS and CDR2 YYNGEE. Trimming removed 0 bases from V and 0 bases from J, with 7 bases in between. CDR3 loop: CASSVGQTSYNEQFF. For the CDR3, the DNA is TGTGCCAGCAGCGTAGGACAGACCTCCTACAATGAGCAGTTCTTC.

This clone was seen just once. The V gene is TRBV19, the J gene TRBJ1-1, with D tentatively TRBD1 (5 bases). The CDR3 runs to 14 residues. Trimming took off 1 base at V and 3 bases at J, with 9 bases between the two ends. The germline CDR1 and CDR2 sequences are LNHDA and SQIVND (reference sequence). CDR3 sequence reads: CASSIVVRDTEAFF. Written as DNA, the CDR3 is TGTGCCAGTAGTATAGTGGTCAGGGACACTGAAGCTTTCTTT.

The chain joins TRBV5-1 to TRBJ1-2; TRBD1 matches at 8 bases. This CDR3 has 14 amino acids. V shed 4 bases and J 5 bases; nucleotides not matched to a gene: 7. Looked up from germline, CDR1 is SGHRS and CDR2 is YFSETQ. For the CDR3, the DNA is TGCGCCAGCAGCGCTGGACAGGGAGGGTATGGCTACACCTTC. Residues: CASSAGQGGYGYTF.

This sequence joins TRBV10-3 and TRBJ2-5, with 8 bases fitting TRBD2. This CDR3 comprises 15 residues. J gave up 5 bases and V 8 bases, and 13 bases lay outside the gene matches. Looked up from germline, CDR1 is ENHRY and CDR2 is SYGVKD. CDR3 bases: TGTGCCATCCAATCCGGGACTAGAGAGGGCGAGACCCAGTACTTC. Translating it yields CAIQSGTREGETQYF.

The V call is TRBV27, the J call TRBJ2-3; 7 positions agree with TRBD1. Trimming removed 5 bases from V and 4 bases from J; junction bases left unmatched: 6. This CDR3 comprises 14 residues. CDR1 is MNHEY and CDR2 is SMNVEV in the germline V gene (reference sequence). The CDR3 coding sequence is TGTGCCAGCAGTCCCCAGGGGGATCCAGATACGCAGTATTTT. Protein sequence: CASSPQGDPDTQYF.

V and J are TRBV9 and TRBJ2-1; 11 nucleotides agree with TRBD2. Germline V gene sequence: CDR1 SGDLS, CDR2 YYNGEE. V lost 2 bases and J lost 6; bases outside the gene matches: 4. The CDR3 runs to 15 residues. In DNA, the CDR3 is TGTGCCAGCAGCGTTACTAGCGGGAGTTTCAATGAGCAGTTCTTC. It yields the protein CASSVTSGSFNEQFF.

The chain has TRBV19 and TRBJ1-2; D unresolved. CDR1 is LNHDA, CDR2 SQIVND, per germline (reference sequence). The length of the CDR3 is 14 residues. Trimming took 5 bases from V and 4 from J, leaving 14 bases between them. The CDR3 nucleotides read TGTGCCAGTAGTCCACAGCTGAGCTCCTATGGCTACACCTTC. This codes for CASSPQLSSYGYTF. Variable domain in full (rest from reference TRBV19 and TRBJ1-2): DGGITQSPKYLFRKEGQNVTLSCEQNLNHDAMYWYRQDPGQGLRLIYYSQIVNDFQKGDIAEGYSVSREKKESFPLTVTSAQKNPTAFYLCASSPQLSSYGYTFGSGTRLTVV.

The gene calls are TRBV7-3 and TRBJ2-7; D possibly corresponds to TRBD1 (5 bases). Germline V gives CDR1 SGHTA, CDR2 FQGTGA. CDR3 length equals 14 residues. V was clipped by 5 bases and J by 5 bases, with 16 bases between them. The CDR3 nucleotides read TGTGCCAGCAGCCCAGCTAATACAGGTGACGAGCAGTACTTC. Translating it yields CASSPANTGDEQYF.

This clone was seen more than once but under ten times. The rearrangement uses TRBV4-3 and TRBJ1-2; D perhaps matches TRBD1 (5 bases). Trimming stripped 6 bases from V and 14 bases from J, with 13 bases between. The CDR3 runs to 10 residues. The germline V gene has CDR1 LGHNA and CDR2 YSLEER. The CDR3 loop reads CASRRGKVTF. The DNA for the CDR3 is TGCGCCAGCAGAAGGGGTAAAGTGACCTTC.